This T cell receptor (beta chain) came from a study of cytomegalovirus exposure and HLA in healthy donors. CDR3 length: 14 residues. Germline values: CDR1 SEHNR, CDR2 FQNEAQ (reference sequence). The V segment lost 7 bases and the J segment 5 bases; nucleotides outside the gene matches: 8. Overall study findings and caveats: Investigators reported 164 TCR beta chains as tied to cytomegalovirus. Accounts indicate the classifier identified cytomegalovirus status with strong specificity and sensitivity. A later analysis linked a missense DCLRE1C variant to TCR beta V- and J-gene trimming.

Note on this clone: Its specificity is unknown.

The PCR was carried out with 60 Vbeta primers and 13 Jbeta primers. Clones were sequenced by immunoSEQ multiplex PCR, and TCRdb holds only the in-frame ones, with some missing. The sample carries approximately 90,000 clones, 85% recorded once. This sequence originates from a man aged 40-50 years in good health and CMV-seropositive. V gene TRBV7-9 combines with J gene TRBJ1-1; 9 nucleotides match TRBD1. Material: PBMCs. CDR3 DNA: TGTGCCAGCACCACGACAGGGGGAGGTACTGAAGCTTTCTTT. This gives the protein CASTTTGGGTEAFF.